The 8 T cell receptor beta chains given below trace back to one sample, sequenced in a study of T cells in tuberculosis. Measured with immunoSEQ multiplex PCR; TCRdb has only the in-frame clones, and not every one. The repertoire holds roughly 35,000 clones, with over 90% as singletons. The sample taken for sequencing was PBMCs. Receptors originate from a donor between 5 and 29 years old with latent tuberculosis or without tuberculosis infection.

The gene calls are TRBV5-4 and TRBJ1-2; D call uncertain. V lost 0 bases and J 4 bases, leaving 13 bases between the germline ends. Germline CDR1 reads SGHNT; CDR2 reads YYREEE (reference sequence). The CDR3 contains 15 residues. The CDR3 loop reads CASSLGVYSSYGYTF. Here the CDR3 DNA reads TGTGCCAGCAGCTTGGGGGTTTACAGTAGCTATGGCTACACCTTC.

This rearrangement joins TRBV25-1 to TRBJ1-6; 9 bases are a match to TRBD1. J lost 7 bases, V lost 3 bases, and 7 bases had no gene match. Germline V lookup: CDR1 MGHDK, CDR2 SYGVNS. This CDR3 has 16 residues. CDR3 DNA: TGTGCCAGCAGTGACTTTACCGGGACAGGGAATTCACCCCTCCACTTT. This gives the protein CASSDFTGTGNSPLHF.

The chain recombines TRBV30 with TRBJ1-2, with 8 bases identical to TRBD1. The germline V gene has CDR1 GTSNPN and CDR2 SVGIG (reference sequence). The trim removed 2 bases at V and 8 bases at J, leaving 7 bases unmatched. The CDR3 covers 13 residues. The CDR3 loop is CAWSKRGQGGYTF. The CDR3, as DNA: TGTGCCTGGAGTAAACGTGGACAGGGCGGCTACACCTTC.

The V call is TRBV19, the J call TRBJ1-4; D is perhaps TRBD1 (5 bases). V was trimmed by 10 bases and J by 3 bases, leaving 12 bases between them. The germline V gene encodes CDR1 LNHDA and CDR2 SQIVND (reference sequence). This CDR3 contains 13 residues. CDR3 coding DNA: TGTGCCACCTTGGGGGGACCTAATGAAAAACTGTTTTTT. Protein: CATLGGPNEKLFF.

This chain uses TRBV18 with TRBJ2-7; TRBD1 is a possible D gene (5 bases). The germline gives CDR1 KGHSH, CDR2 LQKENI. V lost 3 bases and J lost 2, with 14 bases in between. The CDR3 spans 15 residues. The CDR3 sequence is CASSPLGPGTYEQYF. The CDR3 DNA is TGTGCCAGCTCACCCCTGGGCCCAGGGACCTACGAGCAGTACTTC.

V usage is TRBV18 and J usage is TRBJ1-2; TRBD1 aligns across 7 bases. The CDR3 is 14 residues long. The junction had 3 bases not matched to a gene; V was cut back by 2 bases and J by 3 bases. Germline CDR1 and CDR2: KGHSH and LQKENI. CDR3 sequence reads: CASSPNTGDYGYTF. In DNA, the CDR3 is TGTGCCAGCTCACCAAATACAGGGGACTATGGCTACACCTTC.

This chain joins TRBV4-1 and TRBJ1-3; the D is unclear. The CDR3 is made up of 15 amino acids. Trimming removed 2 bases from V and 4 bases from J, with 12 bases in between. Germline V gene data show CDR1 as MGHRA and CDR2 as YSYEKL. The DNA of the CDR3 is TGCGCCAGCAGCCAACCCAGGAAATCCGGAAACACCATATATTTT. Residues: CASSQPRKSGNTIYF.

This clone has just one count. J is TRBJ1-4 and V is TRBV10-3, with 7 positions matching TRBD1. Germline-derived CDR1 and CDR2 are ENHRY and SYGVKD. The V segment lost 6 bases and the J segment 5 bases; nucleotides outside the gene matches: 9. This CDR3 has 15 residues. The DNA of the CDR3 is TGTGCCATCAGCCCTACAGGGGAAGCCAATGAAAAACTGTTTTTT. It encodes CAISPTGEANEKLFF.